These T cell receptor beta chains were read from a single sample in a study of cytomegalovirus exposure and HLA in healthy donors. Profiled with immunoSEQ multiplex PCR; TCRdb holds only in-frame clones, not every one. The sample consists of about 190,000 clones, roughly four fifths of them appearing once. Sequenced sample: PBMCs. Receptors originate from a woman in her twenties or thirties in good health and CMV-seropositive. CDR3s include the opening cysteine and the closing phenylalanine or tryptophan. The D gene is left open where the match is weak. Only part of the rows carry a size: once, few, many, or a class if the clone is expanded.

CDR3aa | CDR3nt | j_gene | d_gene | abundance | v_gene
CASRPIQGALMRYNEQFF | TGCGCCAGCAGGCCCATTCAAGGGGCCTTGATGAGGTACAATGAGCAGTTCTTC | TRBJ2-1 | NA | NA | TRBV4-1
CASSLTPRTTGDGANVLTF | TGTGCCAGCTCACTTACCCCCCGGACTACAGGGGACGGGGCCAACGTCCTGACTTTC | TRBJ2-6 | NA | once | TRBV18
CASSQDSGVGSYEQYF | TGTGCCAGCAGCCAAGATAGCGGGGTCGGGTCCTACGAGCAGTACTTC | TRBJ2-7 | TRBD2 | NA | TRBV4-2
CATLNPGLAGHEQFF | TGTGCCACCCTGAACCCGGGACTAGCGGGTCATGAGCAGTTCTTC | TRBJ2-1 | TRBD2 | NA | TRBV27
CASSLGPRDSYEQYF | TGTGCCAGCAGCTTGGGGCCCCGGGACTCCTACGAGCAGTACTTC | TRBJ2-7 | NA | NA | TRBV5-6
CASSVNRETQYF | TGTGCCAGCAGTGTTAACAGGGAGACCCAGTACTTC | TRBJ2-5 | NA | NA | TRBV6-1
CASSPRTGGSGYTF | TGTGCCAGCAGCCCCCGGACAGGGGGGAGTGGCTACACCTTC | TRBJ1-2 | TRBD1 | once | TRBV5-4
CATSRGDRVYEQYF | TGTGCCACCAGCAGAGGGGACAGGGTCTACGAGCAGTACTTC | TRBJ2-7 | TRBD1 | few | TRBV15
CASSEAEQGTDTQYF | TGTGCCAGCAGTGAAGCGGAACAGGGGACAGATACGCAGTATTTT | TRBJ2-3 | TRBD1 | few | TRBV6-1
CASSVAAGGYQETQYF | TGTGCCAGCAGCGTGGCGGCAGGGGGCTACCAAGAGACCCAGTACTTC | TRBJ2-5 | TRBD1 | NA | TRBV9
CSARGRANEQFF | TGCAGCGCTCGCGGGAGGGCCAATGAGCAGTTCTTC | TRBJ2-1 | TRBD2 | NA | TRBV29-1
CAIGGTVSYEQYF | TGTGCCATCGGCGGGACAGTCTCCTACGAGCAGTACTTC | TRBJ2-7 | NA | NA | TRBV10-3
CASSVEIRPEETQYF | TGTGCCAGCAGCGTAGAAATCAGGCCCGAAGAGACCCAGTACTTC | TRBJ2-5 | NA | few | TRBV9
CASSPGRNQPQHF | TGTGCCAGCTCACCAGGCCGCAATCAGCCCCAGCATTTT | TRBJ1-5 | NA | NA | TRBV18
CASSASSGAEQYF | TGTGCCAGCAGTGCGTCTTCGGGAGCCGAGCAGTACTTC | TRBJ2-7 | NA | NA | TRBV27
CASSSTELSYEQYF | TGTGCCAGCAGCTCGACAGAGCTCTCCTACGAGCAGTACTTC | TRBJ2-7 | NA | NA | TRBV7-9
CASRYTDTQYF | TGTGCCAGCAGATACACAGATACGCAGTATTTT | TRBJ2-3 | NA | NA | TRBV6-1
CASSLESQGAIGYTF | TGTGCCAGCAGCTTGGAATCACAGGGGGCTATCGGCTACACCTTC | TRBJ1-2 | TRBD1 | NA | TRBV5-4
CASSDPLRQGSTDTQYF | TGTGCCAGCAGTGACCCCCTACGACAGGGGAGCACAGATACGCAGTATTTT | TRBJ2-3 | TRBD1 | once | TRBV2
CASSSGQSSSYEQYF | TGTGCCAGCAGCTCGGGACAGTCAAGCTCCTACGAGCAGTACTTC | TRBJ2-7 | TRBD1 | NA | TRBV7-9
CASTGQLMNTEAFF | TGCGCCAGCACTGGACAGCTCATGAACACTGAAGCTTTCTTT | TRBJ1-1 | NA | NA | TRBV10-2
CSVEQGAPTDTQYF | TGCAGCGTTGAGCAGGGGGCGCCGACAGATACGCAGTATTTT | TRBJ2-3 | TRBD1 | NA | TRBV29-1
CASSPAGLAGGTDTQYF | TGTGCCAGCAGCCCCGCGGGACTAGCGGGAGGCACAGATACGCAGTATTTT | TRBJ2-3 | TRBD2 | NA | TRBV7-9
CASSYARPGTGFAFF | TGTGCCAGCAGTTACGCTAGACCCGGGACAGGGTTCGCTTTCTTT | TRBJ1-1 | TRBD1 | NA | TRBV6-6
CASSSGQLTDTQYF | TGTGCCAGCAGCTCCGGACAGTTGACAGATACGCAGTATTTT | TRBJ2-3 | NA | few | TRBV28